A selection of T cell receptor beta chains follows, all from one sample in a study of T-cell memory formation after mild COVID-19. Each CDR3 protein gets one entry after TCRdb re-called the 5' RACE reads with MiXCR. The sample contains under 600,000 distinct CDR3 sequences, less than 25% of which appear only once. What was sequenced was PBMCs or a T cell subset sorted from them (not recorded which). Receptors originate from an adult woman who had mild COVID-19 (a few samples of this study predate the infection). Cell type and time point are not known. Each CDR3 is given with its conserved first and last residue. A D gene is named only where the DNA matches it firmly. Only part of the rows carry a size: once, few, many, or a class if the clone is expanded.

>.|TRBJ1-2|14|TRBV15|few
CATSRPDRLHGYTF
TGTGCCACCAGCAGACCCGACAGGCTCCACGGCTACACCTTC
>.|TRBJ2-7|15|TRBV7-9|few
CASSLALGDSYEQYF
TGTGCCAGCAGCTTAGCCCTTGGGGATTCCTACGAGCAGTACTTC
>.|TRBJ2-2|14|TRBV12-3/TRBV12-4|few
CASSWGGGDGELFF
TGTGCCAGCAGTTGGGGAGGGGGAGACGGGGAGCTGTTTTTT
>.|TRBJ1-1|14|TRBV7-3|few
CASSLMAENTEAFF
TGTGCCAGCAGCTTAATGGCGGAGAACACTGAAGCTTTCTTT
>.|TRBJ1-1|13|TRBV20-1|.
CSASPPRPTEAFF
TGCAGTGCTAGCCCCCCCCGACCCACTGAAGCTTTCTTT
>TRBD1|TRBJ1-2|16|TRBV24-1|few
CATSDLVGQGPDGYTF
TGTGCCACCAGTGATTTAGTCGGACAGGGCCCGGATGGCTACACCTTC
>.|TRBJ2-5|12|TRBV7-2|many
CASSRPGETQYF
TGTGCCAGCAGCCGTCCGGGGGAGACCCAGTACTTC
>TRBD1|TRBJ2-5|15|TRBV9|.
CASSLSWTGVETQYF
TGTGCCAGCAGCCTTAGCTGGACAGGGGTAGAGACCCAGTACTTC
>.|TRBJ2-3|15|TRBV3-1|.
CASSPRRAVTDTQYF
TGTGCCAGCAGCCCCCGGCGGGCGGTCACAGATACGCAGTATTTT
>.|TRBJ2-2|14|TRBV6-5|few
CASSYNRNTGELFF
TGTGCCAGCAGTTATAACAGGAACACCGGGGAGCTGTTTTTT
>TRBD2|TRBJ2-2|14|TRBV6-4|few
CASSEAGDTGELFF
TGTGCCAGCAGTGAAGCGGGGGACACCGGGGAGCTGTTTTTT
>.|TRBJ2-4|13|TRBV5-1|few
CASSPDTGGIQYF
TGCGCCAGCAGCCCGGACACAGGTGGGATTCAGTACTTC
>TRBD1|TRBJ2-3|15|TRBV4-3|.
CASSRRTGGTDTQYF
TGCGCCAGCAGCCGCCGGACAGGGGGCACAGATACGCAGTATTTT
>TRBD2|TRBJ2-3|12|TRBV2|.
CASTKGLDTQYF
TGTGCCAGCACCAAGGGACTAGACACGCAGTATTTT
>TRBD2|TRBJ2-1|16|TRBV9|.
CASSVRGTSGGNEQFF
TGTGCCAGCAGCGTCCGAGGGACTAGCGGGGGCAATGAGCAGTTCTTC
>.|TRBJ2-3|15|TRBV9|.
CASSVVGGFSDTQYF
TGTGCCAGCAGCGTAGTAGGAGGATTCTCAGATACGCAGTATTTT
>TRBD1|TRBJ2-7|17|TRBV7-2|.
CASTYYPGQGASYEQYF
TGTGCCAGCACCTATTACCCGGGACAGGGGGCGTCTTACGAGCAGTACTTC
>.|TRBJ2-1|15|TRBV12-3/TRBV12-4|.
CASSLQGTWNNEQFF
TGTGCCAGCAGTTTACAAGGAACGTGGAACAATGAGCAGTTCTTC
>.|TRBJ1-1|15|TRBV4-2|.
CASSQDQHLGTEAFF
TGTGCCAGCAGCCAAGATCAGCACCTGGGCACTGAAGCTTTCTTT
>TRBD2|TRBJ2-7|18|TRBV5-1|few
CASSSAGRLAGGQYEQYF
TGCGCCAGCAGCTCCGCCGGCCGACTTGCGGGAGGGCAATACGAGCAGTACTTC
>.|TRBJ2-3|15|TRBV5-5|.
CASSLYWGGTDTQYF
TGTGCCAGCAGCTTGTATTGGGGAGGCACAGATACGCAGTATTTT
>TRBD1|TRBJ2-7|15|TRBV4-2|.
CASSQGDSGSYEQYF
TGTGCCAGCAGCCAAGGGGACAGTGGATCCTACGAGCAGTACTTC
>.|TRBJ2-1|15|TRBV15|few
CATSRQGNSYNEQFF
TGTGCCACCAGCAGACAGGGTAACTCCTACAATGAGCAGTTCTTC
>TRBD1|TRBJ1-6|14|TRBV27|.
CASMEGQYNSPLHF
TGTGCCAGCATGGAGGGACAGTATAATTCACCCCTCCACTTT
>TRBD2|TRBJ2-1|15|TRBV20-1|.
CSAARGGSSYNEQFF
TGCAGTGCGGCAAGGGGAGGGAGCTCCTACAATGAGCAGTTCTTC
>.|TRBJ2-7|14|TRBV20-1|few
CSARGPRSSYEQYF
TGCAGTGCTAGAGGACCTAGGAGCTCCTACGAGCAGTACTTC
>TRBD1|TRBJ1-1|15|TRBV14|.
CASSQWTGLNTEAFF
TGTGCCAGCAGCCAGTGGACAGGGCTGAACACTGAAGCTTTCTTT
>.|TRBJ2-3|16|TRBV5-1|few
CASSSGWGQTRDTQYF
TGCGCCAGCAGCTCCGGGTGGGGACAAACAAGAGATACGCAGTATTTT
>.|TRBJ2-1|15|TRBV2|.
CASWEAELSYNEQFF
TGTGCCAGCTGGGAAGCGGAACTCTCCTACAATGAGCAGTTCTTC
>TRBD2|TRBJ2-1|15|TRBV4-2|few
CASSQVSGSSDEQFF
TGTGCCAGCAGCCAGGTTAGCGGGAGTTCGGATGAGCAGTTCTTC
>TRBD1|TRBJ1-1|13|TRBV20-1|few
CSAGGQANTEAFF
TGCAGTGCTGGGGGACAGGCGAACACTGAAGCTTTCTTT
>TRBD1|TRBJ1-3|16|TRBV6-6|few
CASSYGMTGGGNTIYF
TGTGCCAGCAGTTACGGAATGACAGGGGGGGGAAACACCATATATTTT